These 28 T cell receptor beta chains came from one sample sequenced in a study of blood T cell repertoires in COVID-19. Assay used: immunoSEQ multiplex PCR; TCRdb lists only in-frame clones, some missing. The sample contains hundreds of thousands of clones, 75% to 85% of which appear only once. What was sequenced was peripheral blood. These receptors came from a man in his fifties or sixties with COVID-19, enrolled during active disease.

The genes are TRBV5-1 and TRBJ1-2; TRBD1 matches 9 bases. Germline V CDR1 and CDR2: SGHRS, YFSETQ. The CDR3 contains 14 residues. V trimming: 4 bases; J trimming: 5 bases; junction bases outside the gene matches: 6. The CDR3 loop is CASSGTGTGYGYTF. The CDR3 DNA is TGCGCCAGCAGCGGAACCGGGACAGGGTATGGCTACACCTTC. The complete variable domain, with remaining parts taken from reference TRBV5-1 and TRBJ1-2, reads KAGVTQTPRYLIKTRGQQVTLSCSPISGHRSVSWYQQTPGQGLQFLFEYFSETQRNKGNFPGRFSGRQFSNSRSEMNVSTLELGDSALYLCASSGTGTGYGYTFGSGTRLTVV.

The chain joins TRBV12-5 to TRBJ2-1; D is perhaps TRBD1 (5 bases). Germline V gene data show CDR1 as LGHNT and CDR2 as FRNRAP. The CDR3 sequence is 13 residues long. Trimming stripped 1 base from V and 5 bases from J, with 6 bases between. The CDR3 nucleotides read TGTGCTAGTGGTTTGGCAGGGAACAATGAGCAGTTCTTC. Translation: CASGLAGNNEQFF.

V usage is TRBV18 and J usage is TRBJ1-2; a weak D match, TRBD1 (5 bases). The ends were cut back, 6 bases at V and 4 bases at J, with 15 bases in the middle. The CDR3 has 14 residues. Germline V lookup: CDR1 KGHSH, CDR2 LQKENI. The DNA for the CDR3 is TGTGCCAGCTCGAACACCCGACAGACCTATGGCTACACCTTC. Encoded protein: CASSNTRQTYGYTF.

V usage is TRBV25-1 and J usage is TRBJ2-2; 7 nucleotides align to TRBD1. After removal of 3 bases from V and 7 bases from J, the junction contained 5 bases not matched to a gene. The CDR3 covers 14 residues. Germline V gene lookup returns CDR1 MGHDK and CDR2 SYGVNS. The CDR3 loop reads CASSDLTGRGELFF. CDR3 DNA: TGTGCCAGCAGTGACTTGACAGGGCGCGGGGAGCTGTTTTTT.

The rearrangement uses TRBV10-2 and TRBJ1-1, with D possibly TRBD1 on 6 matching bases. V was pared by 3 bases and J by 11 bases, with 13 bases between. Germline CDR1 reads WSHSY; CDR2 reads SAAADI. CDR3 length: 12 amino acids. CDR3 nucleotides: TGCGCCAGCAGTGATCAGGGGTGGTTTGCTTTCTTT. Its translation is CASSDQGWFAFF.

The chain recombines TRBV7-2 with TRBJ2-3, with D hard to call. Germline assignment: CDR1 SGHTA and CDR2 FQGNSA. There are 12 residues in the CDR3. The V end was cut by 2 bases, the J end by 4 bases, with 4 bases between. This CDR3 reads CASSLQADTQYF. CDR3 bases: TGTGCCAGCAGCTTACAGGCAGATACGCAGTATTTT.

The chain is built from TRBV27 and TRBJ2-3; D is unresolved. Per germline, CDR1 MNHEY and CDR2 SMNVEV (reference sequence). CDR3 length equals 14 residues. Trimming took off 3 bases at V and 2 bases at J, with 9 bases between the two ends. CDR3 sequence reads: CASSFSHTTDTQYF. The CDR3 DNA sequence: TGTGCCAGCAGTTTCTCGCACACCACAGATACGCAGTATTTT.

The chain carries TRBV7-8 and TRBJ2-7, with 10 bases fitting TRBD1. V gave up 4 bases and J gave up 6 bases; unmatched junction bases: 9. Germline CDR1 reads SGHVS; CDR2 reads FQNEAQ. This CDR3 is 15 amino acids long. The CDR3 here is CASSYTGTGALEQYF. DNA for the CDR3: TGTGCCAGCAGCTACACCGGGACAGGGGCGCTCGAGCAGTACTTC.

The V and J genes are TRBV20-1 and TRBJ2-5, with D perhaps matching TRBD2 (6 bases). The germline CDR1 and CDR2 sequences are DFQATT and SNEGSKA (reference sequence). CDR3 length: 11 residues. V lost 5 bases, J lost 5 bases, and 9 bases lay in between. The CDR3 reads CSAGGTETQYF. The CDR3 DNA follows: TGCAGTGCTGGGGGGACGGAGACCCAGTACTTC.

The CDR3 DNA reads TGTGCCAGCAGTCGGACGGGGAATGAAAAACTGTTTTTT. This encodes CASSRTGNEKLFF. The chain links TRBV12-3 or TRBV12-4 to TRBJ1-4; D unresolved. This CDR3 spans 13 amino acids. Trimming shortened V by 5 bases and J by 5 bases, and 9 bases separated the two germline ends.

V usage is TRBV5-4 and J usage is TRBJ1-4; D gene uncertain. With 5 bases removed from V and 8 bases from J, the gap between germline ends came to 16 bases. The germline V gene has CDR1 SGHNT and CDR2 YYREEE (reference sequence). The CDR3 runs to 14 residues. This CDR3 reads CASRAGLGSEKLFF. For the CDR3, the DNA is TGTGCCAGCAGGGCTGGCCTCGGGTCGGAAAAACTGTTTTTT.

The V and J genes are TRBV28 and TRBJ1-1; D is unresolved. Trimming took off 2 bases at V and 8 bases at J, with 9 bases between the two ends. Germline CDR1 MDHEN, CDR2 SYDVKM. The CDR3 covers 12 residues. CDR3 region: CASSLREGEAFF. Written as DNA, the CDR3 is TGTGCCAGCAGTTTACGGGAGGGAGAAGCTTTCTTT.

The chain uses TRBV11-3 and TRBJ2-5; D is possibly TRBD1 (5 bases). CDR1 is SGHNT and CDR2 is YENEEA in the germline V gene. The CDR3 totals 15 residues. V gave up 4 bases and J gave up 4 bases, with 16 bases separating them. CDR3 nucleotides: TGTGCCAGCAGCTACCAGGAGACAGTGAGAGAGACCCAGTACTTC. Translation: CASSYQETVRETQYF.

The chain recombines TRBV4-2 with TRBJ1-6; no reliable D call. The CDR3 has 15 amino acids. V lost 0 bases, J lost 3 bases, and 6 bases lay in between. Germline loops: CDR1 LGHNA, CDR2 YNFKEQ. CDR3 sequence (DNA): TGTGCCAGCAGCCAAGAAATCGGCTATAATTCACCCCTCCACTTT. Its protein product is CASSQEIGYNSPLHF.

The sample holds one count of this clone. CDR3 in DNA: TGCGCCAGCAGCATCCGGGACAGAGATACGCAGTATTTT. This codes for CASSIRDRDTQYF. The V call is TRBV5-1, the J call TRBJ2-3, with 7 bases aligning to TRBD1. CDR3 length equals 13 residues. Germline CDR1 reads SGHRS; CDR2 reads YFSETQ. J was trimmed by 5 bases and V by 4 bases; bases with no gene match: 4.

The genes are TRBV11-2 and TRBJ2-5, with unresolved D. CDR3 size: 13 residues. Trimming removed 3 bases at V and 5 bases at J, with 10 bases between. CDR1 SGHAT and CDR2 FQNNGV come from the germline V gene. The DNA of the CDR3 is TGTGCCAGCAGCTTCGATCAGTGGGAGACCCAGTACTTC. Translating it yields CASSFDQWETQYF.

This clone has only a few counts. CDR3 sequence (DNA): TGCGCCAGCAGGTGGGACAGGGTGAATAGCAATCAGCCCCAGCATTTT. Translated: CASRWDRVNSNQPQHF. This chain uses TRBV10-1 with TRBJ1-5, with 9 nucleotides matching TRBD1. This CDR3 spans 16 amino acids. Germline CDR1 is WNHNN and CDR2 is SYGVQD (reference sequence). J lost 0 bases, V lost 6 bases, and 6 bases had no gene match.

The chain uses TRBV4-1 and TRBJ1-2, with 9 bases matching TRBD1. V was pared by 4 bases and J by 2 bases, with 2 bases of the junction left unmatched. This CDR3 comprises 14 residues. Germline values: CDR1 MGHRA, CDR2 YSYEKL. This chain's CDR3 is CASSPTGGNYGYTF. Here the CDR3 DNA reads TGCGCCAGCAGCCCGACAGGGGGAAACTATGGCTACACCTTC.

J is TRBJ1-5 and V is TRBV19, with D perhaps TRBD1 (6 bases). The germline CDR1 and CDR2 sequences are LNHDA and SQIVND (reference sequence). The CDR3 is 16 residues long. The ends were cut back, 0 bases at V and 6 bases at J, with 15 bases in the middle. The CDR3 loop is CASSIEGQGFGQPQHF. The DNA for the CDR3 is TGTGCCAGTAGTATAGAAGGGCAGGGGTTTGGTCAGCCCCAGCATTTT.

V gene TRBV3-1 (or the pseudogene TRBV3-2) combines with J gene TRBJ1-3; TRBD1 agrees at 8 bases. This CDR3 has 20 amino acids. The junction had 13 bases not matched to a gene; V was cut back by 0 bases and J by 0 bases. CDR1 is LGHDT, CDR2 YNNKEL, per germline (reference sequence). The CDR3, as DNA: TGTGCCAGCAGCCAAGATAAGGCGGTGACAGGGGTTTCCTCTGGAAACACCATATATTTT. Translated, it gives CASSQDKAVTGVSSGNTIYF.

CDR3 DNA: TGTGCCAGCCAGGGGACAGGGAGGTACAATGAGCAGTTCTTC. Its protein product is CASQGTGRYNEQFF. The chain links TRBV6-5 to TRBJ2-1, with 9 bases that match TRBD1. Germline assignment: CDR1 MNHEY and CDR2 SVGAGI. With 8 bases clipped from V and 4 bases from J, the junction kept 6 bases outside the gene matches. CDR3 length: 14 amino acids.

The chain carries TRBV6-5 and TRBJ1-5; the match to TRBD1 covers 9 bases. With V trimmed by 8 bases and J by 7 bases, 6 bases remained unmatched. Germline V lookup: CDR1 MNHEY, CDR2 SVGAGI. The CDR3 sequence is 13 residues long. In DNA, the CDR3 is TGTGCCAGCGCGGGACAGGGAATGCAGCCCCAGCATTTT. It is translated as CASAGQGMQPQHF.

V gene TRBV9 combines with J gene TRBJ2-1; D might be TRBD2 (5 bases). CDR1 and CDR2 from the germline V gene are SGDLS and YYNGEE. V was trimmed by 0 bases and J by 5 bases, leaving 15 bases between them. This CDR3 contains 16 residues. The CDR3 is CASSVGGRGQNNEQFF. CDR3 in DNA: TGTGCCAGCAGCGTAGGAGGTAGAGGGCAGAACAATGAGCAGTTCTTC.

This sequence joins TRBV5-1 and TRBJ1-1; D not resolved. V was trimmed by 7 bases and J by 0 bases, leaving 13 bases between them. In germline, CDR1 is SGHRS, CDR2 YFSETQ. The length of the CDR3 is 14 residues. This CDR3 reads CASFANLMNTEAFF. CDR3 DNA sequence: TGCGCCAGCTTCGCCAACTTAATGAACACTGAAGCTTTCTTT. The full variable domain, rest sourced from reference TRBV5-1 and TRBJ1-1, is KAGVTQTPRYLIKTRGQQVTLSCSPISGHRSVSWYQQTPGQGLQFLFEYFSETQRNKGNFPGRFSGRQFSNSRSEMNVSTLELGDSALYLCASFANLMNTEAFFGQGTRLTVV.

The V gene is TRBV11-2, the J gene TRBJ2-2; the D gene is possibly TRBD2 (7 bases). The V gene's germline CDR1 is SGHAT and CDR2 FQNNGV. The CDR3 is 18 residues long. V was pared by 5 bases and J by 3 bases, with 22 bases between. CDR3: CASSPHRGAISHTGELFF. The CDR3 coding sequence is TGTGCCAGCAGCCCACATCGGGGGGCGATCAGTCACACCGGGGAGCTGTTTTTT.

This chain uses TRBV18 with TRBJ1-2; a weak D match, TRBD1 (5 bases). The CDR3 is made up of 16 amino acids. The germline V gene encodes CDR1 KGHSH and CDR2 LQKENI. Between the trimmed V and J ends, which lost 0 bases and 2 bases, there was a span of 13 bases. In DNA form, the CDR3 reads TGTGCCAGCTCACCACCGGCGGGGGACCACAACTATGGCTACACCTTC. Translation: CASSPPAGDHNYGYTF. Full variable domain (outside the CDR3, taken from reference TRBV18 and TRBJ1-2): NAGVMQNPRHLVRRRGQEARLRCSPMKGHSHVYWYRQLPEEGLKFMVYLQKENIIDESGMPKERFSAEFPKEGPSILRIQQVVRGDSAAYFCASSPPAGDHNYGYTFGSGTRLTVV.

This chain links TRBV10-3 with TRBJ2-2; tentatively, D is TRBD1 (6 bases). The CDR3 length is 15 residues. Looked up from germline, CDR1 is ENHRY and CDR2 is SYGVKD. V was clipped by 6 bases and J by 1 base, with 12 bases between them. The CDR3 bases are TGTGCCATCAGGGAAGGGACAAGGAACACCGGGGAGCTGTTTTTT. It encodes CAIREGTRNTGELFF.

The V gene is TRBV9, the J gene TRBJ2-3, with a possible D match to TRBD1 (5 bases). V shed 1 base and J shed 0 bases, with 9 bases lying between them. CDR3 size: 15 residues. Germline CDR1 and CDR2: SGDLS and YYNGEE. The CDR3 DNA reads TGTGCCAGCAGCGTACAGGGATCTAGCACAGATACGCAGTATTTT. Amino acids: CASSVQGSSTDTQYF.